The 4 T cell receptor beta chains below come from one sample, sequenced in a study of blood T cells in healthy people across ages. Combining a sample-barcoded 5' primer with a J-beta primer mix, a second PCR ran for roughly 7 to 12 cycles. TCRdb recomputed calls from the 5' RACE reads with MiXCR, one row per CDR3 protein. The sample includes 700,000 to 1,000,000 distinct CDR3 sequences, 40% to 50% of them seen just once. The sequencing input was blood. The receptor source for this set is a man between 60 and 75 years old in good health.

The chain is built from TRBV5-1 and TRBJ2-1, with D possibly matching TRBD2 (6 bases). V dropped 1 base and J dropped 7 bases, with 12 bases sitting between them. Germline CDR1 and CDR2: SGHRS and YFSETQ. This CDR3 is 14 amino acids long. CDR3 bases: TGCGCCAGCAGCTTGTCAGCACTAGCAAATGAGCAGTTCTTC. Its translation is CASSLSALANEQFF.

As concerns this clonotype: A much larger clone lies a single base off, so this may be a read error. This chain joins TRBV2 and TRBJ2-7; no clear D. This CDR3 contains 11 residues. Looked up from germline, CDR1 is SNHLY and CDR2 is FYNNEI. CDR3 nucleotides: TGTGCCAGCTCTGTATCCTGCGAGCAGTACTTC. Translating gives CASSVSCEQYF.

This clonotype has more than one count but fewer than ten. As DNA, the CDR3 is TGCGCCAGCAGCTTGGAAGGGAAGGACTATGGCTACACCTTC. Translating gives CASSLEGKDYGYTF. The chain joins TRBV5-1 to TRBJ1-2; D is undetermined. This CDR3 is 14 amino acids long. Trimming removed 0 bases at V and 3 bases at J, with 9 bases between. CDR1 SGHRS and CDR2 YFSETQ come from the germline V gene.

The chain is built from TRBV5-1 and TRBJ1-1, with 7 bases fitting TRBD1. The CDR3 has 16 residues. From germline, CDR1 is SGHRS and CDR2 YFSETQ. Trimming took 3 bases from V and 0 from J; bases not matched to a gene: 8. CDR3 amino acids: CASSSGGRGMNTEAFF. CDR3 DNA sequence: TGCGCCAGCAGCTCAGGGGGGCGAGGGATGAACACTGAAGCTTTCTTT.